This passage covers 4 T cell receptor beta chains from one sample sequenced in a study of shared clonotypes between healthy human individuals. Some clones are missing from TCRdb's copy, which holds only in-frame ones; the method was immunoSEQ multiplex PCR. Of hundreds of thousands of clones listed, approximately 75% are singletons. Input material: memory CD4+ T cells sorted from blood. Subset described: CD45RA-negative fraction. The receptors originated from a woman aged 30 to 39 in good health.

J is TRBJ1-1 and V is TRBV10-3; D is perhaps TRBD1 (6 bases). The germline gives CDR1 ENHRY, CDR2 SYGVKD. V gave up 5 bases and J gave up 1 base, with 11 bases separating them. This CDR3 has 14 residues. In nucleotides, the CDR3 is TGTGCCATCAGTCCCCGGGACAAGAACACTGAAGCTTTCTTT. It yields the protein CAISPRDKNTEAFF.

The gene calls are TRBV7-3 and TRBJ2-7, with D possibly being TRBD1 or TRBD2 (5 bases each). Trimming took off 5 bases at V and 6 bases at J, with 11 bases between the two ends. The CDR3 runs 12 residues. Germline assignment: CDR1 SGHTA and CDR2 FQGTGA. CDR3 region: CASSHPGSEQYF. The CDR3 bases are TGTGCCAGCAGCCACCCAGGGAGCGAGCAGTACTTC.

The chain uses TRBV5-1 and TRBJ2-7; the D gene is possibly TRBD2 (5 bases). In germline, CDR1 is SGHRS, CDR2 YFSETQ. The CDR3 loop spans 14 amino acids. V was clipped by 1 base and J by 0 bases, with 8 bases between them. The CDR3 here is CASSLSGISYEQYF. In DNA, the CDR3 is TGCGCCAGCAGCTTGTCGGGGATCTCCTACGAGCAGTACTTC.

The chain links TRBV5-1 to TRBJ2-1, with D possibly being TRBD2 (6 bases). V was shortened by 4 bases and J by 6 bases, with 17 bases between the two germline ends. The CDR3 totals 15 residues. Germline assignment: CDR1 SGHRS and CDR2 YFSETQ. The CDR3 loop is CASSPWGGMGNEQFF. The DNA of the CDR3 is TGCGCCAGCAGCCCCTGGGGCGGGATGGGCAATGAGCAGTTCTTC.